This paragraph covers one T cell receptor beta chain sequence. In its sample, this clonotype was seen many times. The antigen this receptor binds is unknown. Qualities for individual bases were not recorded, and no much larger clone is one base off. The time point label corresponds to: sample taken at primary tumor resection. The donors were some 72 patients from the lung TRACERx cohort who had early-stage, untreated non-small cell lung cancer. Whole RNA extracted from tumor and nontumor lung tissue, or from cryopreserved PBMC samples, was used for TCR sequencing without cell sorting. A patient was chosen for TCR sequencing only when enough RNA was available from at least two tumor regions. Before being selected, tumor and adjacent nontumor lung specimens were reviewed by a lung pathologist. This entry comes from a study of spatial heterogeneity in lung cancer (dated by TCRdb to between 2019 and 2020). About the investigation overall: More beta-chain than alpha-chain transcripts were consistently detected, likely reflecting higher beta-chain transcript abundance. TCR transcript counts in tumor regions correlated strongly with a T cell transcriptional module score from matched bulk RNA-seq. In the raw uncorrected reads, each unique combination of TCR and UMI appeared more than ten times on average. In non-small cell lung cancer, the study quantitatively compared TCR alpha and beta repertoires across several tumor regions, matched nontumor lung, and blood. TCR repertoire features were related to nonsynonymous mutation counts determined by whole-exome sequencing of tumor tissue. At surgery, both alpha and beta chains were TCR-sequenced in under 250 tumor regions, about 64 matched nontumor lung samples and over 50 PBMC samples. The full study reports these points: A correlation was observed between the number of expanded intratumoral alpha and beta TCRs and the tumor nonsynonymous mutation count. Confirming at a functional level the hypothesis that regional TCRs recognize regional mutations was considered to require additional single-cell paired TCR alpha and beta sequencing. The count of ubiquitous expanded TCRs correlated with the count of ubiquitous nonsynonymous mutations, and the count of regional expanded TCRs correlated with the count of regional nonsynonymous mutations. Estimated TCR-seq coverage of tumor T cells was only roughly 7% for alpha chains and about 14% for beta chains.

CDR1 and CDR2 were assigned from the germline V gene as LGHNA and YSLEER. The CDR3 runs 18 residues from the cysteine to the phenylalanine. Just the 54-base CDR3 DNA is kept, in frame starting at base 1. Trimming takes 1 base off V and 5 bases off J; junction bases not matched to a gene: 13. Libraries were constructed by 5' RACE. Sequencing was carried out with a NextSeq 500. The TCR library protocol attached a unique molecular identifier to each TCR cDNA molecule to allow correction of PCR and sequencing errors. Per the source publication's procedure: Decombinator tools were used for TCR identification, UMI-based error correction and CDR3 extraction. Expanded TCRs were defined as those above a frequency of 2 per 1,000, corresponding to the top 1% of the tumor frequency distribution. Expanded tumor TCRs statistically deemed absent (corrected P<0.05) from at least one tumor region were classed as regional, and all other expanded tumor TCRs were classed as ubiquitous. Each repertoire was subsampled 100 times to 5,000 TCRs, after which Renyi diversity was computed with the R vegan package. CDR3 similarity networks were built from amino acid triplet string-kernel similarity, with CDR3s being connected when pairwise similarity was above 0.82. The public reads were run again by TCRdb, first through fastp at Q25 and then through MiXCR, and only productive beta chains were kept. Rows with a matching CDR3 protein are joined into one entry that keeps the most common DNA and genes. The V and J calls, along with clone size, are taken from TCRdb and not from the paper's own processing. The sample yields around 13,000 distinct CDR3 sequences; less than 4.5% were counted once. The ten largest make up 7% to 8% of the sample.

This sequence uses TRBV4-3 and TRBJ2-2; 7 bases in the middle match TRBD1. The clonotype was recovered from a male donor with early-stage non-small cell lung cancer. The material was lung tumor tissue, obtained at surgery. The CDR3 sequence is CASSQGRPGQLKTGELFF. In nucleotide form, the sequence is TGCGCCAGCAGCCAAGGACGACCGGGACAGTTGAAGACCGGGGAGCTGTTTTTT.